This TCR beta chain was recovered during a study of blood T cell repertoires in COVID-19. Study-wide context: Specimens from acute and convalescent COVID-19 originated in the United States, Italy and Spain.

There are 14 residues in the CDR3. J was trimmed by 5 bases and V by 4 bases; bases with no gene match: 7. CDR1 is SGHRS, CDR2 YFSETQ, per germline. In its sample, this clone was seen a few times. Original analysis: Estimates of nucleated cell counts were drawn from the amplification of reference gene primers. Clones were read by immunoSEQ multiplex PCR, and TCRdb kept only the in-frame ones, dropping some. V and J calls and clone size are as listed in that table; D and trimming were resolved from the DNA. The table has about 240,000 clones, roughly four fifths seen once. What was sequenced was peripheral blood. This clonotype was obtained from a woman older than 75 with COVID-19, enrolled during active disease. The rearrangement joins TRBV5-1 to TRBJ1-1; 8 nucleotides line up with TRBD1. The CDR3 coding sequence is TGCGCCAGCAGCGCCAACACAGGGGGGACTGAAGCTTTCTTT. Translated, it gives CASSANTGGTEAFF.